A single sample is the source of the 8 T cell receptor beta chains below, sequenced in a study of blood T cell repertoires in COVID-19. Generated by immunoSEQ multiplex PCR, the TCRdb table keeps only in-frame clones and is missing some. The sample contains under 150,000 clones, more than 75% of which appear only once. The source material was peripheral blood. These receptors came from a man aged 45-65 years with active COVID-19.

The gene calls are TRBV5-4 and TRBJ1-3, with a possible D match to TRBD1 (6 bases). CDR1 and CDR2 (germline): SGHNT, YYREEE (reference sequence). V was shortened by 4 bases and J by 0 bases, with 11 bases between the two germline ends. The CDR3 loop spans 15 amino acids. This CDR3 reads CASSLDRSSGNTIYF. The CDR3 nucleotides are TGTGCCAGCAGCCTCGACAGGTCCTCTGGAAACACCATATATTTT.

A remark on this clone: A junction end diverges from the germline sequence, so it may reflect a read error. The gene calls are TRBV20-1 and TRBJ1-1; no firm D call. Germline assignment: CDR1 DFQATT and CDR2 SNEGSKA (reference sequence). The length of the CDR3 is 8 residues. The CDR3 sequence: CSARDPPF. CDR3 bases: TGCAGTGCTAGAGATCCCCCGTTT.

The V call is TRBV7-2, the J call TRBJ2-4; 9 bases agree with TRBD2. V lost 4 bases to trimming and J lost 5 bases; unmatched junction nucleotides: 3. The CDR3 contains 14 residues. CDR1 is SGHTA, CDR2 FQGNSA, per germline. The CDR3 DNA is TGTGCCAGCAGCTCCGGACTAGCGCAAAACATTCAGTACTTC. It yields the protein CASSSGLAQNIQYF. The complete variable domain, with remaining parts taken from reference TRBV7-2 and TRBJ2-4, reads GAGVSQSPSNKVTEKGKDVELRCDPISGHTALYWYRQSLGQGLEFLIYFQGNSAPDKSGLPSDRFSAERTGGSVSTLTIQRTQQEDSAVYLCASSSGLAQNIQYFGAGTRLSVL.

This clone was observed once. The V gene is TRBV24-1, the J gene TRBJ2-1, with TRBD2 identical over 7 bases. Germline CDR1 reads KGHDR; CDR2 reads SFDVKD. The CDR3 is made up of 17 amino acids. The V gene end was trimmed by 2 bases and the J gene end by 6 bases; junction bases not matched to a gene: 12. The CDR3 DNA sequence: TGTGCCACCAGTGATTCTACTCAATCGCGGGAGTTCAATGAGCAGTTCTTC. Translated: CATSDSTQSREFNEQFF.

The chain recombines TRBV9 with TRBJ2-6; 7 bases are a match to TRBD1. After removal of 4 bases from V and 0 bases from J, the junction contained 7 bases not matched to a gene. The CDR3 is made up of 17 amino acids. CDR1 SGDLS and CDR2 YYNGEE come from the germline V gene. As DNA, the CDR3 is TGTGCCAGCAGCCTACGACAGGGAAGCTCTGGGGCCAACGTCCTGACTTTC. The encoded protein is CASSLRQGSSGANVLTF.

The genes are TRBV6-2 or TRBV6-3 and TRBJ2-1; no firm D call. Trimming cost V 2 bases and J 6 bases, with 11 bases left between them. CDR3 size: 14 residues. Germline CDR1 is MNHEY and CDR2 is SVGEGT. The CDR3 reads CASSYNILINEQFF. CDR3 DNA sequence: TGTGCCAGCAGTTACAATATCCTTATCAATGAGCAGTTCTTC.

Here the CDR3 DNA reads TGTGCCAGCAGCCCCCACGGCGGGCCGGATGAGCAGTTCTTC. Translating gives CASSPHGGPDEQFF. The chain joins TRBV11-2 to TRBJ2-1, with TRBD2 as a possible D gene (5 bases). The CDR3 has 14 residues. Deletions cut 5 bases from V and 8 bases from J, with 16 bases between. In germline, CDR1 is SGHAT, CDR2 FQNNGV.

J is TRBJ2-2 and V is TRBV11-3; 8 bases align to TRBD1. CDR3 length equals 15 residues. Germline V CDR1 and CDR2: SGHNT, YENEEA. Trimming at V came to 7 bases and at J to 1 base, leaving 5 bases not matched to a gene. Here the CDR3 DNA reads TGTGCCAGCACCTCGGGACAGGTGAACACCGGGGAGCTGTTTTTT. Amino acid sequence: CASTSGQVNTGELFF.